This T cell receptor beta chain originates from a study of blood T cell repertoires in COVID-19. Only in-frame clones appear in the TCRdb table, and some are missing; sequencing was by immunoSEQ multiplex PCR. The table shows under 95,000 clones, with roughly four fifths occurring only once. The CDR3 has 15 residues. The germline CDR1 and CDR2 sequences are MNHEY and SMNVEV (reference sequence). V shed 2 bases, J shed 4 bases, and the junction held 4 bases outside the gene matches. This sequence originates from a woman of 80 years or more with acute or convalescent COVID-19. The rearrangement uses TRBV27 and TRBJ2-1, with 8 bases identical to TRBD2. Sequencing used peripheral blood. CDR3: CASSLIAGRYNEQFF. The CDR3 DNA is TGTGCCAGCAGTTTAATAGCGGGGAGATACAATGAGCAGTTCTTC.